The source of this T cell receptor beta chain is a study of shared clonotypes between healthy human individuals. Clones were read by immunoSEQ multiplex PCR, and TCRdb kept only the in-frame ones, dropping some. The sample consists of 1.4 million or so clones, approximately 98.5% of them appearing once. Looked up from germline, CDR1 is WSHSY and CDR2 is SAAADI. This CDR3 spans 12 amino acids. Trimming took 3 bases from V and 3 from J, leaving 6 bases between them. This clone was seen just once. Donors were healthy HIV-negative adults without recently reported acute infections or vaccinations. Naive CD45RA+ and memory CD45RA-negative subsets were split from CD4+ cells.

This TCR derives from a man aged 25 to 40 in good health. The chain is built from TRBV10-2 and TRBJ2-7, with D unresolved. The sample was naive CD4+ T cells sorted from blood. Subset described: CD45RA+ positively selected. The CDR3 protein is CASSERIYEQYF. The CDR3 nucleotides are TGCGCCAGCAGTGAACGGATCTACGAGCAGTACTTC.